This T cell receptor beta chain was identified during a study of T cell responses to AZD1222 COVID-19 vaccine. This table comes from immunoSEQ multiplex PCR, and its TCRdb copy is limited to in-frame clones, with some not included. The sample contains roughly 150,000 clones, 90% of which appear only once. Germline CDR1 and CDR2: LGHDT and YNNKEL (reference sequence). The ends lost 3 bases at V and 3 bases at J; junction bases unmatched: 2. The CDR3 has 15 amino acids. The sequencing here drew on peripheral blood, taken on day 0 of AZD1222 vaccination. The source is an adult in good health. The chain couples TRBV3-1 (or the pseudogene TRBV3-2) to TRBJ2-1; the match to TRBD1 covers 10 bases. DNA of the CDR3: TGTGCCAGCAGCCAGGACAGGGGGTTCTACAATGAGCAGTTCTTC. It translates to CASSQDRGFYNEQFF.